A single sample gave rise to the 10 T cell receptor beta chains below, sequenced in a study of blood T cell repertoires in COVID-19 (TCRdb year 2020). The library was made by the immunoSEQ multiplex PCR assay. The source is immuneACCESS, and TCRdb retained only in-frame sequences with V and J called. Part of the clones is not carried over; for the studies checked, unresolved V genes explain less than half of this, and the remainder is unexplained. In all, the sample holds about 180,000 clones, and 80% to 90% of those were seen once. The ten biggest clones cover approximately 14% of the sample. Specimen: PBMCs or T cells enriched from blood (not recorded which). These receptors came from a man in his fifties who had recovered from COVID-19.

This chain joins TRBV5-1 and TRBJ1-4; D ambiguous. CDR1 is SGHRS and CDR2 is YFSETQ in the germline V gene. Trimming shortened V by 1 base and J by 0 bases, and 7 bases separated the two germline ends. The CDR3 consists of 15 residues. CDR3 DNA sequence: TGCGCCAGCAGCTTGAGGCAGGCAACTAATGAAAAACTGTTTTTT. This codes for CASSLRQATNEKLFF. Variable domain in full (rest from reference TRBV5-1 and TRBJ1-4): KAGVTQTPRYLIKTRGQQVTLSCSPISGHRSVSWYQQTPGQGLQFLFEYFSETQRNKGNFPGRFSGRQFSNSRSEMNVSTLELGDSALYLCASSLRQATNEKLFFGSGTQLSVL.

V usage is TRBV5-6 and J usage is TRBJ2-1; 9 bases line up with TRBD2. This CDR3 contains 15 residues. J lost 5 bases, V lost 5 bases, and 8 bases had no gene match. CDR1 is SGHDT, CDR2 YYEEEE, per germline. CDR3 amino acids: CASRLKRGEHNEQFF. In DNA, the CDR3 is TGTGCCAGCAGGCTAAAGCGGGGGGAACACAATGAGCAGTTCTTC.

The chain is built from TRBV27 and TRBJ2-1; D is ambiguous. Germline CDR1 and CDR2: MNHEY and SMNVEV (reference sequence). CDR3 length: 15 amino acids. V lost 5 bases and J 0 bases, leaving 11 bases between the germline ends. In nucleotides, the CDR3 is TGTGCCAGCAGTCTAAGAACTTACTCCTACAATGAGCAGTTCTTC. Its protein is CASSLRTYSYNEQFF.

This clone was seen only a few times. The CDR3 spells CASSLGAGGELFF. DNA for the CDR3: TGTGCCAGCAGTTTAGGGGCTGGCGGGGAGCTGTTTTTT. The chain carries TRBV12-3 or TRBV12-4 and TRBJ2-2; D gene unclear. V lost 1 base, J lost 7 bases, and 7 bases lay in between. This CDR3 contains 13 residues.

The chain has TRBV24-1 and TRBJ1-2, with 8 bases aligning to TRBD1. Germline lookup yields CDR1 KGHDR and CDR2 SFDVKD. The V segment lost 5 bases and the J segment 6 bases; nucleotides outside the gene matches: 19. The CDR3 extends over 18 amino acids. In nucleotides, the CDR3 is TGTGCCACCAGTGCCTCAAAGGCGGCGATCAGGGGGCTTCATGGCTACACCTTC. This encodes CATSASKAAIRGLHGYTF.

The chain joins TRBV19 to TRBJ2-1; 13 bases line up with TRBD2. Germline trimming cut 5 bases from V and 13 bases from J; bases unmatched to any gene: 5. Germline CDR1 reads LNHDA; CDR2 reads SQIVND (reference sequence). The CDR3 totals 13 residues. CDR3: CASSSGLAGVQFF. CDR3 DNA sequence: TGTGCCAGTAGTTCTGGACTAGCGGGGGTCCAGTTCTTC.

The CDR3 sequence: CASSFLSGGTTDTQYF. The CDR3 region has the DNA TGTGCCAGCAGCTTTTTGAGCGGGGGGACCACAGATACGCAGTATTTT. This chain joins TRBV7-9 and TRBJ2-3, with 9 bases aligning to TRBD2. With 3 bases clipped from V and 2 bases from J, the junction kept 6 bases outside the gene matches. The CDR3 spans 16 residues. Germline-derived CDR1 and CDR2 are SEHNR and FQNEAQ (reference sequence).

This rearrangement joins TRBV5-5 to TRBJ1-6; 8 positions agree with TRBD1. Germline CDR1 and CDR2: SGHKS and YYEKEE (reference sequence). This CDR3 comprises 15 residues. J gave up 5 bases and V 4 bases, and 5 bases lay outside the gene matches. The CDR3 spells CASSRQGPNNSPLHF. The CDR3 nucleotides are TGTGCCAGCAGCAGACAGGGGCCAAATAATTCACCCCTCCACTTT.

The CDR3 nucleotides read TGTGCCAGCAGCTTAGGTGGGGCAGGCGCTAGCAATCAGCCCCAGCATTTT. Protein: CASSLGGAGASNQPQHF. The gene calls are TRBV7-2 and TRBJ1-5, with D perhaps TRBD1 (5 bases). This CDR3 contains 17 residues. The V gene's germline CDR1 is SGHTA and CDR2 FQGNSA. With 1 base removed from V and 0 bases from J, the gap between germline ends came to 13 bases.

The V call is TRBV7-2, the J call TRBJ2-5; TRBD2 aligns across 8 bases. The CDR3 is 15 residues long. Germline values: CDR1 SGHTA, CDR2 FQGNSA. J lost 2 bases, V lost 4 bases, and 6 bases had no gene match. The DNA for the CDR3 is TGTGCCAGCAGCTCCACAGCGGGGGTGCAAGAGACCCAGTACTTC. It encodes CASSSTAGVQETQYF.